The 18 T cell receptor beta chains below were found in one sample sequenced in a study of cytomegalovirus exposure and HLA in healthy donors (dated by TCRdb to about 2017). The library was built by means of the immunoSEQ multiplex PCR assay. For the multiplex PCR, a mixture combining 60 forward primers for TCR Vbeta segments and 13 reverse primers for TCR Jbeta segments was used. Imported from immuneACCESS, the table was reduced by TCRdb to in-frame sequences with V and J called. These copies leave out some clones; in studies compared against another copy, an unresolved V gene accounts for under half, and the cause of the remainder is not known. The table for this sample lists more than 200,000 clones; 60% to 85% of them were counted only once. The ten largest clones add up to about 14% of the sample. Sequencing was done on a sample of PBMCs. The receptor set was obtained from a middle-aged man in good health and CMV-seronegative.

The J gene is TRBJ1-5, the V gene TRBV7-2; possibly TRBD1 for D (5 bases). Trimming cost V 5 bases and J 1 base, with 15 bases left between them. CDR3 length: 16 residues. The V gene's germline CDR1 is SGHTA and CDR2 FQGNSA. The CDR3, as DNA: TGTGCCAGCAGCCCAGGGAGGCACGGGAGCAATCAGCCCCAGCATTTT. It encodes CASSPGRHGSNQPQHF.

The genes are TRBV6-5 and TRBJ1-3, with D uncertain. CDR3 length: 16 amino acids. Germline values: CDR1 MNHEY, CDR2 SVGAGI. Trimming took off 0 bases at V and 0 bases at J, with 9 bases between the two ends. The CDR3 region has the DNA TGTGCCAGCAGTTACTCGAGGGTCATCTCTGGAAACACCATATATTTT. Translated, it gives CASSYSRVISGNTIYF.

J is TRBJ2-1 and V is TRBV29-1; 9 bases map to TRBD2. This CDR3 region has 17 residues. Trimming took 8 bases from V and 1 from J; bases not matched to a gene: 15. Germline CDR1 SQVTM, CDR2 ANQGSEA. CDR3 in DNA: TGCAGCTCGGCGGCAGCGGGGGGCCCCTATTCCTACAATGAGCAGTTCTTC. Its translation is CSSAAAGGPYSYNEQFF.

The chain recombines TRBV7-8 with TRBJ2-7; 8 bases fit TRBD1. In germline, CDR1 is SGHVS, CDR2 FQNEAQ. This CDR3 contains 11 residues. V lost 7 bases and J lost 6; bases outside the gene matches: 2. As DNA, the CDR3 is TGTGCCAGCACCACAGGGGGCGAGCAGTACTTC. It yields the protein CASTTGGEQYF.

This clone appeared a few times. The chain joins TRBV15 to TRBJ1-1, with D perhaps TRBD1 (5 bases). The V end was cut by 0 bases, the J end by 4 bases, with 9 bases between. The CDR3 has 14 residues. Germline CDR1 is LNHNV and CDR2 is YYDKDF (reference sequence). The CDR3 here is CATSRDYGGTEAFF. The DNA of the CDR3 is TGTGCCACCAGCAGAGATTACGGGGGCACTGAAGCTTTCTTT.

This chain joins TRBV7-2 and TRBJ2-3, with a weak D call TRBD2 (7 bases). The CDR3 contains 16 residues. Germline values: CDR1 SGHTA, CDR2 FQGNSA. V was trimmed by 0 bases and J by 2 bases, leaving 12 bases between them. This CDR3 is CASSLAAGAYTDTQYF. The CDR3 DNA follows: TGTGCCAGCAGCTTAGCGGCGGGGGCCTACACAGATACGCAGTATTTT.

This chain joins TRBV5-1 and TRBJ2-1; maybe TRBD2 (6 bases). The CDR3 extends over 15 amino acids. Per the germline V gene, CDR1 is SGHRS and CDR2 is YFSETQ. With 4 bases removed from V and 8 bases from J, the gap between germline ends came to 19 bases. The CDR3 DNA sequence: TGCGCCAGCAGCGCGGCCGGGACTTCGGTCGATGAGCAGTTCTTC. This sequence encodes CASSAAGTSVDEQFF.

The rearrangement joins TRBV7-9 to TRBJ1-5; TRBD1 matches 7 bases. The CDR3 contains 15 residues. The V gene's germline CDR1 is SEHNR and CDR2 FQNEAQ (reference sequence). With 5 bases clipped from V and 4 bases from J, the junction kept 8 bases outside the gene matches. The CDR3 DNA reads as TGTGCCAGCAGCGTAGACAGGGAACGAAATCAGCCCCAGCATTTT. This gives the protein CASSVDRERNQPQHF.

This chain uses TRBV7-8 with TRBJ2-2; D is unclear. The CDR3 sequence is 15 residues long. Germline V gives CDR1 SGHVS, CDR2 FQNEAQ. V was clipped by 1 base and J by 4 bases, with 10 bases between them. DNA of the CDR3: TGTGCCAGCAGCTTAGAGAGAGTTCCCACCGGGGAGCTGTTTTTT. Translation: CASSLERVPTGELFF.

J is TRBJ2-5 and V is TRBV19, with a weak D call TRBD2 (7 bases). The CDR3 is 13 residues long. Germline V gene data show CDR1 as LNHDA and CDR2 as SQIVND (reference sequence). Trimming took 5 bases from V and 5 from J, leaving 12 bases between them. CDR3: CASSRGGRETQYF. The CDR3 DNA reads as TGTGCCAGTAGTCGCGGGGGCAGGGAGACCCAGTACTTC.

The rearrangement links TRBV2 to TRBJ1-4; D remains unclear. The V end lost 6 bases, the J end lost 5 bases, and 10 bases lay between the germline ends. Germline V gives CDR1 SNHLY, CDR2 FYNNEI. The CDR3 has 13 amino acids. DNA for the CDR3: TGTGCCAGCAGGGCTTTTATAAATGAAAAACTGTTTTTT. It encodes CASRAFINEKLFF.

This clone was seen once. The chain links TRBV19 to TRBJ2-1; 10 nucleotides line up with TRBD1. Trimming took 0 bases from V and 5 from J; bases not matched to a gene: 7. This CDR3 has 17 residues. The germline V gene encodes CDR1 LNHDA and CDR2 SQIVND (reference sequence). Here the CDR3 reads CASSIDPPGQGNNEQFF. In DNA, the CDR3 is TGTGCCAGTAGTATAGACCCCCCGGGACAGGGGAACAATGAGCAGTTCTTC.

The chain has TRBV9 and TRBJ2-2, with 8 bases matching TRBD2. CDR3 length equals 15 residues. Trimming removed 4 bases from V and 5 bases from J; junction bases left unmatched: 7. The germline V gene has CDR1 SGDLS and CDR2 YYNGEE. CDR3 coding DNA: TGTGCCAGCAGCCCCGCGGGGGGCCGAACCGGGGAGCTGTTTTTT. Amino acids: CASSPAGGRTGELFF.

This rearrangement joins TRBV4-1 to TRBJ2-2, with D tentatively TRBD2 (5 bases). CDR1 is MGHRA and CDR2 is YSYEKL in the germline V gene. The CDR3 consists of 12 residues. V dropped 5 bases and J dropped 6 bases, with 7 bases sitting between them. CDR3 bases: TGCGCCAGCAGCTACGGGGCCGGGGAGCTGTTTTTT. Its translation: CASSYGAGELFF.

V usage is TRBV9 and J usage is TRBJ1-2; TRBD1 agrees at 9 bases. The J segment lost 5 bases and the V segment lost 3 bases, leaving 11 bases of the junction unmatched. The CDR3 is 16 residues long. CDR1 and CDR2 (germline): SGDLS, YYNGEE. CDR3 sequence: CASSGGGGTGFYGYTF. The CDR3 DNA sequence: TGTGCCAGCAGCGGCGGTGGGGGGACAGGGTTTTATGGCTACACCTTC.

The rearrangement uses TRBV11-2 and TRBJ2-5; D possibly corresponds to TRBD2 (7 bases). The CDR3 is made up of 16 amino acids. Trimming removed 5 bases from V and 4 bases from J, with 20 bases in between. Germline loops: CDR1 SGHAT, CDR2 FQNNGV. The CDR3 DNA reads TGTGCCAGCAGCCGACCAACAGGGAGGGTAGGAGAGACCCAGTACTTC. It specifies CASSRPTGRVGETQYF.

The chain employs TRBV9 and TRBJ2-2; 9 bases fit TRBD1. CDR1 and CDR2 (germline): SGDLS, YYNGEE. The CDR3 length is 15 residues. The junction had 6 bases not matched to a gene; V was cut back by 4 bases and J by 5 bases. DNA for the CDR3: TGTGCCAGCAGCCATCGACAGGGGGAAACCGGGGAGCTGTTTTTT. Its translation: CASSHRQGETGELFF. Using reference TRBV9 and TRBJ2-2 for the parts outside the CDR3, the full variable domain is DSGVTQTPKHLITATGQRVTLRCSPRSGDLSVYWYQQSLDQGLQFLIQYYNGEERAKGNILERFSAQQFPDLHSELNLSSLELGDSALYFCASSHRQGETGELFFGEGSRLTVL.

The chain is built from TRBV28 and TRBJ1-5, with D unresolved. The CDR3 extends over 14 amino acids. V lost 5 bases to trimming and J lost 7 bases, with 15 bases between them. Germline CDR1 MDHEN, CDR2 SYDVKM. Here the CDR3 reads CASSAPGKSQPQHF. CDR3 bases: TGTGCCAGCAGTGCCCCGGGGAAGTCCCAGCCCCAGCATTTT.